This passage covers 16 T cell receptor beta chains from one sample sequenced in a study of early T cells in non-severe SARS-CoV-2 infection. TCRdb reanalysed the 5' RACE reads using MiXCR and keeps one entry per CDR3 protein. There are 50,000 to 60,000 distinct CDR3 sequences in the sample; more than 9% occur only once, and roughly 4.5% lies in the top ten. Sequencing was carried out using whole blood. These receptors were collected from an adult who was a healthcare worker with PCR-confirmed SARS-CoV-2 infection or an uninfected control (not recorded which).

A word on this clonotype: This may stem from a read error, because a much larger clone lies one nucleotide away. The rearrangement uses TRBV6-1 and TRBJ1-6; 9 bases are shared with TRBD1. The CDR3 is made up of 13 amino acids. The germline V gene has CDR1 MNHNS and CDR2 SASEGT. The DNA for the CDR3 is TGTGCCAGCTCCGGGACAGGGAGTTCATCCCTCCACTTT. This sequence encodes CASSGTGSSSLHF.

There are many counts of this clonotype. This CDR3 is CASSSRVDPYGYTF. The CDR3 DNA sequence: TGTGCCAGCAGCTCGAGGGTTGATCCTTATGGCTACACCTTC. This chain joins TRBV7-2 and TRBJ1-2; D gene uncertain. V lost 4 bases to trimming and J lost 5 bases, with 14 bases between them. From germline, CDR1 is SGHTA and CDR2 FQGNSA. The CDR3 totals 14 residues. The full variable domain, its missing parts supplied by reference TRBV7-2 and TRBJ1-2, is GAGVSQSPSNKVTEKGKDVELRCDPISGHTALYWYRQSLGQGLEFLIYFQGNSAPDKSGLPSDRFSAERTGGSVSTLTIQRTQQEDSAVYLCASSSRVDPYGYTFGSGTRLTVV.

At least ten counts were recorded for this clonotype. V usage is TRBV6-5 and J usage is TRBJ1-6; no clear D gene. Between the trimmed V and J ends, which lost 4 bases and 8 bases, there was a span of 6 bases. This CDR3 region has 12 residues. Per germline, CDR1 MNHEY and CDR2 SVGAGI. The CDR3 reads CASSSEDSPLHF. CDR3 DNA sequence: TGTGCCAGCAGTTCGGAAGATTCACCCCTCCACTTT.

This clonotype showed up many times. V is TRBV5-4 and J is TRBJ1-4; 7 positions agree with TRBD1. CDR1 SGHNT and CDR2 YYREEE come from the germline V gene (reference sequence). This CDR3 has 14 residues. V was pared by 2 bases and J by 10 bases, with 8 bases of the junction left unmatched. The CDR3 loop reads CASSFRDRGSKLFF. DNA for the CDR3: TGTGCCAGCAGCTTCAGGGACAGAGGCTCAAAACTGTTTTTT.

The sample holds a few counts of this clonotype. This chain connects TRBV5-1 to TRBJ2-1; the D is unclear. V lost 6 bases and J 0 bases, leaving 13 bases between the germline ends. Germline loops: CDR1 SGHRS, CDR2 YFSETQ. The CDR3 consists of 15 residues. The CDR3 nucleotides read TGCGCCAGCATGCCTAAACCGAGCTCCTACAATGAGCAGTTCTTC. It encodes CASMPKPSSYNEQFF.

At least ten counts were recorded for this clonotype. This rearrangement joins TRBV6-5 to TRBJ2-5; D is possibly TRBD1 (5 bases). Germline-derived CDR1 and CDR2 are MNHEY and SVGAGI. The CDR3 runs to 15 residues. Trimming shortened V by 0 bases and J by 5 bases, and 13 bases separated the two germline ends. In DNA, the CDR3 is TGTGCCAGCAGTTACTCGATATCAGGGCGGGAGACCCAGTACTTC. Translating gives CASSYSISGRETQYF.

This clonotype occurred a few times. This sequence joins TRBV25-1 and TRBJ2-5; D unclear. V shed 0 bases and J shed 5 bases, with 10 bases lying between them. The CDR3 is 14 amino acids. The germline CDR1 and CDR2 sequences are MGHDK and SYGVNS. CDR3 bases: TGTGCCAGCAGTGAATATAAGGGTCAGGAGACCCAGTACTTC. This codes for CASSEYKGQETQYF.

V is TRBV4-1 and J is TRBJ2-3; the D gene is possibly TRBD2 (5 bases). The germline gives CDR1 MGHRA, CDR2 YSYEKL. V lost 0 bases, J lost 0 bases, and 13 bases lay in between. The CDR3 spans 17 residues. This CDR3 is CASSQDPPLVSTDTQYF. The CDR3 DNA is TGCGCCAGCAGCCAAGACCCCCCACTAGTTAGCACAGATACGCAGTATTTT.

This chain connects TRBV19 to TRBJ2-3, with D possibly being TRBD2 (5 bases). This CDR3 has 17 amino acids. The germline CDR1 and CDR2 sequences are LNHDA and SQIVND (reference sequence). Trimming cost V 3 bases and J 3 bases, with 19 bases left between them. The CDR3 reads CASSIGFSAGGTDTQYF. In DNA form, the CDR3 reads TGTGCCAGTAGTATCGGTTTTTCGGCGGGCGGGACAGATACGCAGTATTTT. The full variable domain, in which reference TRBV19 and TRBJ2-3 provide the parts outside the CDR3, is DGGITQSPKYLFRKEGQNVTLSCEQNLNHDAMYWYRQDPGQGLRLIYYSQIVNDFQKGDIAEGYSVSREKKESFPLTVTSAQKNPTAFYLCASSIGFSAGGTDTQYFGPGTRLTVL.

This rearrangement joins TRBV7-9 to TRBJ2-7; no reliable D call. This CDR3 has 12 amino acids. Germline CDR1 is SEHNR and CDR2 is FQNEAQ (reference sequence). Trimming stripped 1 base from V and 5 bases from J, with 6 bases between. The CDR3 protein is CASSLVLHEQYF. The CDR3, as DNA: TGTGCCAGCAGCTTAGTGCTCCACGAGCAGTACTTC.

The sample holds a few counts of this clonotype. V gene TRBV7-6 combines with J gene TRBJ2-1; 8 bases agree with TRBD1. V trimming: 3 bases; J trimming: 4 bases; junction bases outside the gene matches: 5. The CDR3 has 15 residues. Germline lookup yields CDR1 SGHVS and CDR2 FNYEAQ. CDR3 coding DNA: TGTGCCAGCAGCTTCGACGGACAGGGATACAATGAGCAGTTCTTC. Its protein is CASSFDGQGYNEQFF.

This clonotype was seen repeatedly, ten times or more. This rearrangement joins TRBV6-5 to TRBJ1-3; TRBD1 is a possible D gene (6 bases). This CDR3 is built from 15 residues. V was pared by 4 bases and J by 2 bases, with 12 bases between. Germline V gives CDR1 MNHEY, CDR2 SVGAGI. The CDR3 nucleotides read TGTGCCAGCAGTTTCCAGGGGTTTCCTGGAAACACCATATATTTT. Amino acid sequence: CASSFQGFPGNTIYF.

This chain's CDR3 is CASSIGSYEQYF. CDR3 coding DNA: TGTGCCAGCAGTATAGGGTCCTACGAGCAGTACTTC. V usage is TRBV6-6 and J usage is TRBJ2-7, with no clear D. CDR3 size: 12 residues. V shed 5 bases and J shed 1 base, with 6 bases lying between them. Germline V CDR1 and CDR2: MNHNY, SVGAGI (reference sequence).

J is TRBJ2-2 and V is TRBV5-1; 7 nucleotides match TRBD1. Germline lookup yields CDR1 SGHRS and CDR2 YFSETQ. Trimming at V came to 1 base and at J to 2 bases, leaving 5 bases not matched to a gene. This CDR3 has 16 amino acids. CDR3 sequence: CASSLYGQDNTGELFF. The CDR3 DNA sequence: TGCGCCAGCAGCTTGTATGGACAGGATAACACCGGGGAGCTGTTTTTT.

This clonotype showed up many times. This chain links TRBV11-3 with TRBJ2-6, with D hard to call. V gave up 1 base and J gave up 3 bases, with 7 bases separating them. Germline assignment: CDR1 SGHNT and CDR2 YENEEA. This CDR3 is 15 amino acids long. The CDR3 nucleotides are TGTGCCAGCAGCTTAGGGTTACGTGGGGCCAACGTCCTGACTTTC. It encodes CASSLGLRGANVLTF. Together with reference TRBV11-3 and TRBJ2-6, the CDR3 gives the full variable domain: EAGVVQSPRYKIIEKKQPVAFWCNPISGHNTLYWYLQNLGQGPELLIRYENEEAVDDSQLPKDRFSAERLKGVDSTLKIQPAELGDSAVYLCASSLGLRGANVLTFGAGSRLTVL.

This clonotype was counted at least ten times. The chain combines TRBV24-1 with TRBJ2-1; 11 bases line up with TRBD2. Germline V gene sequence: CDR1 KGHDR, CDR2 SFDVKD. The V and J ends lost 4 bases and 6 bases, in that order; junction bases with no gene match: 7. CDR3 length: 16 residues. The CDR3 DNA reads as TGTGCCACCAGTGACGAACTAGCGGGAGTCGGCAATGAGCAGTTCTTC. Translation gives CATSDELAGVGNEQFF.